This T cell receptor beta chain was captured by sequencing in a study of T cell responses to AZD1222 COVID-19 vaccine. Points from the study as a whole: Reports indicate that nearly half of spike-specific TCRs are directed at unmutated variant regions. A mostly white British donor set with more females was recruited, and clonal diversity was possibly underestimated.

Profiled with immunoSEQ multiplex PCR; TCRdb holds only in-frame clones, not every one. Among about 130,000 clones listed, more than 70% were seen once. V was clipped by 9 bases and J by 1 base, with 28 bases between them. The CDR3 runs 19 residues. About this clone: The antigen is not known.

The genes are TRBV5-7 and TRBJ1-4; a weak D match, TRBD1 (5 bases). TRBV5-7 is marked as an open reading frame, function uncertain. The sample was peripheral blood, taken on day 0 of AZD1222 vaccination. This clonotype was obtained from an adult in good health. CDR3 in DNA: TGTGCCAACAACCCCGACAGCTCCAGATCCAACGGAACTAATGAAAAACTGTTTTTT. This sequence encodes CANNPDSSRSNGTNEKLFF.